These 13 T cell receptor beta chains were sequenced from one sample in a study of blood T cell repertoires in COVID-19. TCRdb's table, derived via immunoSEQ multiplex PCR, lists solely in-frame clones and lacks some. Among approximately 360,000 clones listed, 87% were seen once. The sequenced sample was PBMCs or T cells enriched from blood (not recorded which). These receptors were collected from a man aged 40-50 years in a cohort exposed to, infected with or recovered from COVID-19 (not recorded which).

The CDR3 loop is CASTASSQTGRPLHF. For the CDR3, the DNA is TGTGCCAGCACCGCATCGTCCCAGACAGGGCGACCCCTCCACTTT. V is TRBV6-5 and J is TRBJ1-6, with 7 bases that match TRBD1. Per the germline V gene, CDR1 is MNHEY and CDR2 is SVGAGI. V was clipped by 7 bases and J by 12 bases; unmatched bases: 15. CDR3 length equals 15 residues.

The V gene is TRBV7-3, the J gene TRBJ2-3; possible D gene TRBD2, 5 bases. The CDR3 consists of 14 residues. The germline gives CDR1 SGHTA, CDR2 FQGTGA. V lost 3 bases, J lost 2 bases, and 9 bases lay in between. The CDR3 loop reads CASSFSGPTDTQYF. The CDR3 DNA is TGTGCCAGCAGCTTCAGCGGACCCACAGATACGCAGTATTTT. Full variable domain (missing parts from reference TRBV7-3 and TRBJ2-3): GAGVSQTPSNKVTEKGKYVELRCDPISGHTALYWYRQSLGQGPEFLIYFQGTGAADDSGLPNDRFFAVRPEGSVSTLKIQRTERGDSAVYLCASSFSGPTDTQYFGPGTRLTVL.

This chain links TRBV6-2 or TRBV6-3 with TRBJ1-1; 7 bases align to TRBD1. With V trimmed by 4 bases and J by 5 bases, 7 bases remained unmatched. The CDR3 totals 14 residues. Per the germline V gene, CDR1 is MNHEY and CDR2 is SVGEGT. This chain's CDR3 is CASSSSTGETEAFF. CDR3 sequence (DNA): TGTGCCAGCAGTTCCAGCACAGGGGAAACTGAAGCTTTCTTT.

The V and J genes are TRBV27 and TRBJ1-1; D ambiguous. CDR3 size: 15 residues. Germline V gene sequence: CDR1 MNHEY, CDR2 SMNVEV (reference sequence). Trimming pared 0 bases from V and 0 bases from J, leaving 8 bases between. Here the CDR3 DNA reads TGTGCCAGCAGTTTATCACGACTCCTGAACACTGAAGCTTTCTTT. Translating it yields CASSLSRLLNTEAFF.

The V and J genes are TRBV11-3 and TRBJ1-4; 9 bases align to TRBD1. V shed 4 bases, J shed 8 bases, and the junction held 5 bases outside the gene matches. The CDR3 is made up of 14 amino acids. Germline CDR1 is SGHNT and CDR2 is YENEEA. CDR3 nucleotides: TGTGCCAGCAGCTCTTACAGGGGGCGCGAAAAACTGTTTTTT. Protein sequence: CASSSYRGREKLFF.

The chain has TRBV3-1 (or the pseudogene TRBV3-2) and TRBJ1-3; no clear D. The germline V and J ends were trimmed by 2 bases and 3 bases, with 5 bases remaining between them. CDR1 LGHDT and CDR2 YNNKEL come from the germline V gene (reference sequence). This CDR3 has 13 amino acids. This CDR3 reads CASSQTVGNTIYF. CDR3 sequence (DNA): TGTGCCAGCAGCCAAACAGTTGGAAACACCATATATTTT.

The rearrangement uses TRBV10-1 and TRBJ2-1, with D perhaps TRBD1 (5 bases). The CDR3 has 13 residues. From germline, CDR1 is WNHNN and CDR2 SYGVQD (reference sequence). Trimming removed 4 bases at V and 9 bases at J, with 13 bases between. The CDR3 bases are TGCGCCAGCAGTGGGCCGGCTCAGGGTGAGCAGTTCTTC. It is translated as CASSGPAQGEQFF.

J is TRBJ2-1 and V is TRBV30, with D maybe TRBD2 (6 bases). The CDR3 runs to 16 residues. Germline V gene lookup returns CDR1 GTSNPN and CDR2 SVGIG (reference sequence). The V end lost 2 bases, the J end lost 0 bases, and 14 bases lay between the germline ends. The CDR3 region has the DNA TGTGCCTGGAGTCCGGGGGAATTATACTCCTACAATGAGCAGTTCTTC. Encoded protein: CAWSPGELYSYNEQFF.

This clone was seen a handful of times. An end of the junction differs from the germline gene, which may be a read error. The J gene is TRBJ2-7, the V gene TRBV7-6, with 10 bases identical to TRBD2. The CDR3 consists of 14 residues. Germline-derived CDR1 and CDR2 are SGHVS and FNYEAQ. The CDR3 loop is CASSLAGVGSEQYF. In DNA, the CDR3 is TGTGCCAGCAGCCTAGCGGGAGTTGGTTCCGAGCAGTACTTC.

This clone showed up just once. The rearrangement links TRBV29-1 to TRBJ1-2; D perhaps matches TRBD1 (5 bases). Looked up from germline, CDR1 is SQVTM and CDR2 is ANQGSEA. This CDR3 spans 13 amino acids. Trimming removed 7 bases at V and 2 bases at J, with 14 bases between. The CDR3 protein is CSATLQENYGYTF. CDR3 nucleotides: TGCAGCGCGACCCTACAGGAAAACTATGGCTACACCTTC.

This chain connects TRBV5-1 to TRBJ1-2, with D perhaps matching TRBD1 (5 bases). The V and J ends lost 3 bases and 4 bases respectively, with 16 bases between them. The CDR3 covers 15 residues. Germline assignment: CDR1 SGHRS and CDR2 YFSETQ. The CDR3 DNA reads TGCGCCAGCAGCTCGGGCGGGGACCGGGCCTATGGCTACACCTTC. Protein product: CASSSGGDRAYGYTF.

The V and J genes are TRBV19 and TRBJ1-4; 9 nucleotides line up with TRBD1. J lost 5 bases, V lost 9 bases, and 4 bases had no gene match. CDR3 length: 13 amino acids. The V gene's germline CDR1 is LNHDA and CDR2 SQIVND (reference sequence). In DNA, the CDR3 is TGTGCCAGCTCCGGGACAGGGAATGAAAAACTGTTTTTT. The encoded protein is CASSGTGNEKLFF.

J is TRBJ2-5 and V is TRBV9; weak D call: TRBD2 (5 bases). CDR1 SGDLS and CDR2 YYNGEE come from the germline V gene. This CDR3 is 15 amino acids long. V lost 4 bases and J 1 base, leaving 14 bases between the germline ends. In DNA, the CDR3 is TGTGCCAGCAGCTCAAGCAGCGGTCTCCAAGAGACCCAGTACTTC. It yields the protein CASSSSSGLQETQYF.